The 21 T cell receptor beta chains given below trace back to one sample, sequenced in a study of blood T cell repertoires in COVID-19. The assay was immunoSEQ multiplex PCR, and TCRdb's table has in-frame clones only and misses some. The sample holds approximately 210,000 clones, just under 85% seen once. The sequenced sample consisted of peripheral blood. All receptors derive from a woman between 70 and 85 years old with active or convalescent COVID-19.

The chain carries TRBV4-1 and TRBJ2-1, with 12 bases identical to TRBD2. V trimming: 1 base; J trimming: 5 bases; junction bases outside the gene matches: 9. The CDR3 contains 18 residues. Per germline, CDR1 MGHRA and CDR2 YSYEKL. CDR3 coding DNA: TGCGCCAGCAGCCAAGGACTAGCGGGGGTATTTTTAAACAATGAGCAGTTCTTC. Encoded protein: CASSQGLAGVFLNNEQFF.

This chain uses TRBV6-5 with TRBJ2-2; 10 bases align to TRBD1. J gave up 6 bases and V 11 bases, and 9 bases lay outside the gene matches. This CDR3 has 14 residues. Germline CDR1 MNHEY, CDR2 SVGAGI. The CDR3 sequence is CAGYRDRGSGELFF. DNA for the CDR3: TGTGCCGGATATCGGGACAGGGGTTCCGGGGAGCTGTTTTTT.

The chain joins TRBV5-4 to TRBJ2-1; D is possibly TRBD2 (5 bases). With 3 bases removed from V and 4 bases from J, the gap between germline ends came to 17 bases. This CDR3 has 16 residues. Germline assignment: CDR1 SGHNT and CDR2 YYREEE (reference sequence). DNA for the CDR3: TGTGCCAGCAGCTCCTTAGGTCGGGGAGTGTACAATGAGCAGTTCTTC. This gives the protein CASSSLGRGVYNEQFF.

The chain carries TRBV4-2 and TRBJ1-1, with no clear D. The CDR3 has 14 amino acids. The germline V gene has CDR1 LGHNA and CDR2 YNFKEQ. The ends were cut back, 4 bases at V and 3 bases at J, with 12 bases in the middle. The CDR3 loop is CASSPGRGDTEAFF. The DNA of the CDR3 is TGTGCCAGCAGCCCTGGGCGGGGAGACACTGAAGCTTTCTTT.

Of note for this clone: An end of the junction does not agree with germline; a read error may underlie this. The chain is built from TRBV6-5 and TRBJ1-1; 7 bases fit TRBD1. Germline assignment: CDR1 MNHEY and CDR2 SVGAGI. The CDR3 has 14 residues. The CDR3 protein is CASSNSGGRAEAFF. For the CDR3, the DNA is TGTGCCAGCAGTAACTCAGGGGGGAGGGCTGAAGCTTTCTTT.

This clone came up a few times. DNA of the CDR3: TGTGCCAGCAGTTTAGTCCTCTCCTACGAGCAGTACTTC. Protein sequence: CASSLVLSYEQYF. The rearrangement joins TRBV12-3 or TRBV12-4 to TRBJ2-7; no clear D. Trimming removed 1 base from V and 0 bases from J, with 4 bases in between. The CDR3 runs to 13 residues.

The chain carries TRBV19 and TRBJ2-7; 10 bases map to TRBD1. The germline CDR1 and CDR2 sequences are LNHDA and SQIVND (reference sequence). This CDR3 contains 16 residues. V shed 6 bases and J 4 bases; nucleotides not matched to a gene: 12. CDR3 sequence: CASSHRRGTGAYEQYF. The CDR3 DNA sequence: TGTGCCAGTAGCCATAGGAGGGGGACAGGGGCTTACGAGCAGTACTTC.

The genes are TRBV10-3 and TRBJ2-7; 11 bases agree with TRBD2. V lost 5 bases, J lost 6 bases, and 3 bases stayed unmatched. CDR1 and CDR2 (germline): ENHRY, SYGVKD. The CDR3 runs to 13 residues. The chain's CDR3 is CAISSGTSGEQYF. DNA of the CDR3: TGTGCCATCAGTTCCGGGACTAGCGGCGAGCAGTACTTC.

This clone was seen just once. The chain is built from TRBV24-1 and TRBJ2-1, with 8 bases that match TRBD1. J lost 9 bases, V lost 7 bases, and 13 bases had no gene match. Germline V gene data show CDR1 as KGHDR and CDR2 as SFDVKD. This CDR3 has 15 amino acids. CDR3 protein: CATSHARGLMGEQFF. As DNA, the CDR3 is TGTGCCACCAGCCACGCCAGGGGGCTTATGGGTGAGCAGTTCTTC.

The chain carries TRBV7-6 and TRBJ2-7; a weak D match, TRBD1 (6 bases). Germline loops: CDR1 SGHVS, CDR2 FNYEAQ. Deletions cut 2 bases from V and 6 bases from J, with 17 bases between. CDR3 length: 15 amino acids. The CDR3 sequence: CASSLKGDLGAEQYF. The CDR3 DNA reads TGTGCCAGCAGCTTAAAGGGGGATTTGGGGGCCGAGCAGTACTTC.

This clone has a handful of counts. The rearrangement links TRBV5-1 to TRBJ2-2; 7 nucleotides agree with TRBD1. The J segment lost 0 bases and the V segment lost 5 bases, leaving 4 bases of the junction unmatched. This CDR3 has 15 amino acids. Looked up from germline, CDR1 is SGHRS and CDR2 is YFSETQ. CDR3 sequence (DNA): TGCGCCAGCAGTCGTGGGACAGCGAACACCGGGGAGCTGTTTTTT. It specifies CASSRGTANTGELFF.

The V and J genes are TRBV19 and TRBJ2-3; 7 bases are shared with TRBD2. The germline V gene encodes CDR1 LNHDA and CDR2 SQIVND (reference sequence). The length of the CDR3 is 15 residues. The J segment lost 3 bases and the V segment lost 6 bases, leaving 9 bases of the junction unmatched. As DNA, the CDR3 is TGTGCCAGTAGCGGGAGGACGGGTGCGACAGATACGCAGTATTTT. Encoded protein: CASSGRTGATDTQYF.

The CDR3 bases are TGTGCCATCAGTGCTAGCCTGGGACAGGGTGTCTATGGCTACACCTTC. Translation: CAISASLGQGVYGYTF. The genes are TRBV10-3 and TRBJ1-2, with 9 nucleotides matching TRBD1. Germline trimming cut 4 bases from V and 4 bases from J; bases unmatched to any gene: 10. The CDR3 has 16 residues. CDR1 ENHRY and CDR2 SYGVKD come from the germline V gene.

With regard to this clone: The sample carries other DNA sequences with the same CDR3. V and J are TRBV5-1 and TRBJ2-6, with a weak D call TRBD1 (5 bases). CDR1 and CDR2 (germline): SGHRS, YFSETQ. The V gene lost 7 bases and the J gene lost 0 bases, with 11 bases spanning the gap. The CDR3 sequence is 15 residues long. CDR3 DNA: TGCGCCAGCTCAAGAGACAGCTCTGGGGCCAACGTCCTGACTTTC. Encoded protein: CASSRDSSGANVLTF.

The chain couples TRBV3-1 (or the pseudogene TRBV3-2) to TRBJ1-5; TRBD1 is a possible D gene (6 bases). This CDR3 contains 15 residues. Trimming pared 5 bases from V and 4 bases from J, leaving 15 bases between. Germline V lookup: CDR1 LGHDT, CDR2 YNNKEL (reference sequence). The CDR3 DNA sequence: TGTGCCAGCAGCTCCACAGGGAGAGGTAATCAGCCCCAGCATTTT. Residues: CASSSTGRGNQPQHF.

The chain recombines TRBV7-3 with TRBJ2-3; unclear D gene. The CDR3 runs to 13 residues. The V and J ends lost 4 bases and 6 bases respectively, with 11 bases between them. In germline, CDR1 is SGHTA, CDR2 FQGTGA. The CDR3 region has the DNA TGTGCCAGCAGCTCCCTAAAATCGGATACGCAGTATTTT. Its translation: CASSSLKSDTQYF.

The J gene is TRBJ2-1, the V gene TRBV21-1; the table gives TRBD2 as D, unverified against the DNA. TRBV21-1 counts as a pseudogene. The CDR3 has 15 residues. The CDR3 region has the DNA TGTGCCAGCAGCCAGGAGACTAGCTCCTACAATGAGCAGTTCTTC. Translation: CASSQETSSYNEQFF.

V and J are TRBV6-5 and TRBJ2-1; the match to TRBD1 covers 7 bases. The CDR3 consists of 15 residues. The germline V gene has CDR1 MNHEY and CDR2 SVGAGI. V lost 8 bases to trimming and J lost 6 bases; unmatched junction nucleotides: 13. The CDR3 region is CASPGLRGPSNEQFF. DNA of the CDR3: TGTGCCAGCCCTGGGTTGAGGGGGCCCTCCAATGAGCAGTTCTTC.

The V gene is TRBV19, the J gene TRBJ2-3; 8 nucleotides agree with TRBD2. With 6 bases clipped from V and 1 base from J, the junction kept 9 bases outside the gene matches. This CDR3 is built from 16 residues. CDR1 and CDR2 (germline): LNHDA, SQIVND (reference sequence). The CDR3 is CASSSRAGVGTDTQYF. The CDR3 DNA reads as TGTGCCAGTAGCTCGAGAGCGGGAGTCGGCACAGATACGCAGTATTTT.

The genes are TRBV20-1 and TRBJ1-3, with a tentative D call TRBD1 (6 bases). CDR1 and CDR2 from the germline V gene are DFQATT and SNEGSKA (reference sequence). V dropped 3 bases and J dropped 3 bases, with 18 bases sitting between them. The CDR3 consists of 16 residues. CDR3 DNA: TGCAGTGCTAGTGATCTCACAGGGCGATATGGAAACACCATATATTTT. Protein: CSASDLTGRYGNTIYF.

This clone was recorded at least ten times. The V call is TRBV27, the J call TRBJ2-1, with TRBD2 matching over 12 bases. This CDR3 spans 17 amino acids. The germline gives CDR1 MNHEY, CDR2 SMNVEV (reference sequence). V was clipped by 3 bases and J by 4 bases; unmatched bases: 7. The CDR3 nucleotides are TGTGCCAGCAGTTTCAGGACTAGCGGGATGGGGTACAATGAGCAGTTCTTC. As protein: CASSFRTSGMGYNEQFF.